This TCR beta chain appears in the sequencing data of a study of tumor-infiltrating lymphocytes in primary liver carcinoma. Study in general: The cohort consisted of patients whose primary liver carcinoma was surgically resected. Study outcomes and limitations: Tumors and blood were compared for top-250-clone fraction, and tumors had the significantly higher value (p = 0.039). Comparison of CD4+ and CD8+ repertoires was precluded by bulk unsorted samples.

Reverse transcription of about 0.5 ug total RNA with a constant-region primer produced TCR beta cDNA. ARM-PCR, slightly modified, supplied the TCR beta libraries through three nested multiplex PCR rounds. Researchers ran the first two PCR rounds for roughly 10 cycles each with TRBV1-TRBV30 forward primers and a C-beta reverse primer. TCRdb fed the multiplex PCR reads into MiXCR, producing one record per CDR3 protein. The sample lists 190,000 or so distinct CDR3 sequences, roughly 61% occurring once. RNA was extracted from whole blood without cell sorting, alongside germline DNA. The patients lived with chronic HBV infection and had not yet received any treatment. The CDR3 has 14 residues. Germline V gene lookup returns CDR1 MDHEN and CDR2 SYDVKM. Concerning this clonotype itself: Its specificity is unknown. One end of the junction is discordant with germline, which a read error may explain.

Input material: peripheral blood. J is TRBJ2-1 and V is TRBV28; 9 bases map to TRBD2. This receptor was obtained from an older woman with primary liver carcinoma and hepatitis B virus infection. Here the CDR3 reads CASNWAGGGNEQLF. CDR3 nucleotide sequence: TGTGCTAGCAATTGGGCGGGAGGGGGCAATGAGCAGCTCTTC.